This TCR beta chain was sequenced for a study of T cells in Graves' hyperthyroidism and ophthalmopathy. As for the study in general: Blood was drawn when the patient was first diagnosed and still untreated.

Study results and caveats: A model of 13 V-J pairs discriminated ophthalmopathy from stable hyperthyroidism.

V shed 8 bases, J shed 7 bases, and the junction held 6 bases outside the gene matches. The CDR3 totals 12 residues. Germline V gene lookup returns CDR1 SGHTA and CDR2 FQGNSA. This clonotype showed up many times. Its antigen remains unknown. Diagnosis of hyperthyroidism was new in patients aged 18 to 65, and its duration was under 2 months. Each diagnosis drew on symptoms, thyroxine, TRAb, thyroid ultrasound and orbital computed tomography findings. The investigators amplified TCR beta CDR3 regions from RNA transcripts. First-round RT-PCR with HTBI primers amplified the TCR CDR3 region. MiXCR was run by TCRdb on the multiplex PCR reads, yielding one entry per CDR3 protein. The table shows under 800,000 distinct CDR3 sequences, with 11% to 15% occurring only once.

This chain joins TRBV7-2 and TRBJ2-5, with 8 bases that match TRBD2. Material: blood. The sequence derives from a woman between 18 and 29 years old with Graves' hyperthyroidism. CDR3 nucleotides: TGTGCCAGCTCGGGGGGGGGGGGGACCCAGTACTTC. Encoded protein: CASSGGGGTQYF.